A single sample gave rise to the 22 T cell receptor beta chains below, sequenced in a study of blood T cell repertoires in COVID-19. The repertoire was sequenced with immunoSEQ multiplex PCR; TCRdb's copy has only in-frame clones and lacks some. The sample lists roughly 67,000 clones, 70% to 90% occurring once. Sample: peripheral blood. The receptors were sampled from a man aged 50 or older with acute or convalescent COVID-19.

The rearrangement links TRBV10-3 to TRBJ2-7; D may be TRBD2 (5 bases). The CDR3 is 13 residues long. Per the germline V gene, CDR1 is ENHRY and CDR2 is SYGVKD. The germline V and J ends were trimmed by 0 bases and 4 bases, with 7 bases remaining between them. The CDR3: CAISESTGYEQYV. In DNA form, the CDR3 reads TGTGCCATCAGTGAGTCGACGGGGTACGAGCAGTACGTC.

This clone was observed many times. The chain couples TRBV10-3 to TRBJ2-1; the match to TRBD2 covers 7 bases. Losses at the gene ends were 11 bases for V and 8 bases for J; bases not matched to a gene: 15. The CDR3 covers 14 residues. The V gene's germline CDR1 is ENHRY and CDR2 SYGVKD. The CDR3 loop reads CAAAATGGIDEQFF. CDR3 coding DNA: TGTGCCGCGGCAGCTACCGGGGGGATTGATGAGCAGTTCTTC.

V gene TRBV7-6 combines with J gene TRBJ2-2, with D tentatively TRBD1 (6 bases). CDR1 and CDR2 from the germline V gene are SGHVS and FNYEAQ. The CDR3 is 16 amino acids. Between the trimmed V and J ends, which lost 1 base and 6 bases, there was a span of 15 bases. CDR3 region: CASSLGLQGTAGELFF. The DNA for the CDR3 is TGTGCCAGCAGCTTAGGTCTCCAGGGGACGGCCGGGGAGCTGTTTTTT.

This clone was seen just once. The J gene is TRBJ2-3, the V gene TRBV18; a weak D match, TRBD2 (7 bases). The CDR3 has 16 residues. The germline CDR1 and CDR2 sequences are KGHSH and LQKENI. Trimming took off 5 bases at V and 2 bases at J, with 17 bases between the two ends. The CDR3 spells CASSKRGGQNTDTQYF. The CDR3 DNA sequence: TGTGCCAGCTCAAAAAGGGGGGGACAAAACACAGATACGCAGTATTTT. The entire variable domain, with the rest obtained from reference TRBV18 and TRBJ2-3, is as follows: NAGVMQNPRHLVRRRGQEARLRCSPMKGHSHVYWYRQLPEEGLKFMVYLQKENIIDESGMPKERFSAEFPKEGPSILRIQQVVRGDSAAYFCASSKRGGQNTDTQYFGPGTRLTVL.

The genes are TRBV5-1 and TRBJ2-1, with 12 bases that match TRBD1. Looked up from germline, CDR1 is SGHRS and CDR2 is YFSETQ. The CDR3 runs to 19 residues. Trimming removed 4 bases from V and 3 bases from J; junction bases left unmatched: 14. The DNA for the CDR3 is TGCGCCAGCAGCCCGGCAGGGACAGGGGGCCCCCGATTCTACAATGAGCAGTTCTTC. Encoded protein: CASSPAGTGGPRFYNEQFF.

The chain recombines TRBV5-1 with TRBJ2-3; 9 nucleotides line up with TRBD1. The CDR3 runs 16 residues. CDR1 and CDR2 from the germline V gene are SGHRS and YFSETQ. Trimming cost V 4 bases and J 0 bases; bases outside gene matches: 6. The CDR3 spells CASSLLQGASTDTQYF. CDR3 sequence (DNA): TGCGCCAGCAGCCTACTACAGGGGGCGAGCACAGATACGCAGTATTTT.

In this sample, this clone turned up once. This sequence joins TRBV29-1 and TRBJ2-3, with D possibly TRBD1 on 6 matching bases. In germline, CDR1 is SQVTM, CDR2 ANQGSEA. The CDR3 loop spans 13 amino acids. V was pared by 4 bases and J by 2 bases, with 10 bases between. CDR3 DNA sequence: TGCAGCGTTGGGGCAGGGGACACAGATACGCAGTATTTT. Amino acid sequence: CSVGAGDTDTQYF.

In DNA form, the CDR3 reads TGTGCCAGCAGCCCCGGACTAGCGGGCGGTTCCCAAGAGACCCAGTACTTC. Its translation is CASSPGLAGGSQETQYF. This chain links TRBV3-1 (or the pseudogene TRBV3-2) with TRBJ2-5; the match to TRBD2 covers 11 bases. Germline V gene sequence: CDR1 LGHDT, CDR2 YNNKEL (reference sequence). The CDR3 extends over 17 amino acids. V shed 4 bases and J 1 base; nucleotides not matched to a gene: 8.

This chain uses TRBV30 with TRBJ1-2, with no clear D. Germline V gives CDR1 GTSNPN, CDR2 SVGIG (reference sequence). The CDR3 has 13 amino acids. Trimming pared 3 bases from V and 2 bases from J, leaving 10 bases between. CDR3 sequence reads: CAWRKQTNYGYTF. In DNA, the CDR3 is TGTGCCTGGAGAAAACAGACGAACTATGGCTACACCTTC.

The chain has TRBV4-1 and TRBJ1-2; 9 bases line up with TRBD1. V lost 0 bases, J lost 7 bases, and 15 bases stayed unmatched. Germline assignment: CDR1 MGHRA and CDR2 YSYEKL. This CDR3 has 18 residues. CDR3 sequence reads: CASSQDPDRGHSFGGYTF. CDR3 sequence (DNA): TGCGCCAGCAGCCAAGATCCGGACAGGGGTCATTCTTTCGGTGGCTACACCTTC.

V gene TRBV6-1 combines with J gene TRBJ1-6; 8 bases agree with TRBD1. After removal of 7 bases from V and 6 bases from J, the junction contained 8 bases not matched to a gene. The V gene's germline CDR1 is MNHNS and CDR2 SASEGT. The CDR3 runs to 15 residues. This CDR3 reads CASNSRDRGNSPLHF. CDR3 nucleotides: TGTGCCAGCAATAGTCGAGACAGGGGTAATTCACCCCTCCACTTT.

This chain connects TRBV9 to TRBJ1-2; 7 nucleotides align to TRBD1. Per germline, CDR1 SGDLS and CDR2 YYNGEE. The CDR3 loop spans 17 amino acids. The trim removed 4 bases at V and 2 bases at J, leaving 14 bases unmatched. The CDR3, as DNA: TGTGCCAGCAGCCCCGGCCACAATTCACAGGGGAACTATGGCTACACCTTC. This translates into CASSPGHNSQGNYGYTF.

The gene calls are TRBV11-3 and TRBJ2-1; D perhaps matches TRBD2 (5 bases). CDR3 size: 18 residues. Trimming shortened V by 4 bases and J by 3 bases, and 22 bases separated the two germline ends. The germline V gene encodes CDR1 SGHNT and CDR2 YENEEA. The CDR3 nucleotides read TGTGCCAGCAGCTCTCAATTAGGAGGATTCTGGTACTACAATGAGCAGTTCTTC. Translating it yields CASSSQLGGFWYYNEQFF.

The chain carries TRBV30 and TRBJ2-2; D unclear. V lost 1 base to trimming and J lost 6 bases, with 9 bases between them. The length of the CDR3 is 13 residues. From germline, CDR1 is GTSNPN and CDR2 SVGIG (reference sequence). The DNA for the CDR3 is TGTGCCTGGAGTGCTCCCCCTGCCGGGGAGCTGTTTTTT. Its translation is CAWSAPPAGELFF. Together with reference TRBV30 and TRBJ2-2, the CDR3 gives the full variable domain: SQTIHQWPATLVQPVGSPLSLECTVEGTSNPNLYWYRQAAGRGLQLLFYSVGIGQISSEVPQNLSASRPQDRQFILSSKKLLLSDSGFYLCAWSAPPAGELFFGEGSRLTVL.

The rearrangement links TRBV20-1 to TRBJ2-5; D gene unclear. This CDR3 has 11 amino acids. CDR1 is DFQATT, CDR2 SNEGSKA, per germline (reference sequence). The V and J ends lost 0 bases and 4 bases respectively, with 3 bases between them. The CDR3 spells CSARDRETQYF. DNA for the CDR3: TGCAGTGCTAGAGACAGAGAGACCCAGTACTTC.

The genes are TRBV6-5 and TRBJ2-5; a possible D gene is TRBD2 (5 bases). Between the trimmed V and J ends, which lost 5 bases and 7 bases, there was a span of 11 bases. Germline CDR1 MNHEY, CDR2 SVGAGI. This CDR3 has 12 residues. The CDR3 bases are TGTGCCAGCAGTCCTTTCGGAGGGACCCAGTACTTC. It encodes CASSPFGGTQYF.

The chain combines TRBV11-2 with TRBJ2-1; 11 bases fit TRBD2. J gave up 6 bases and V 0 bases, and 4 bases lay outside the gene matches. The CDR3 loop spans 16 amino acids. CDR1 is SGHAT, CDR2 FQNNGV, per germline. The CDR3 is CASSLELAGGLNEQFF. In DNA form, the CDR3 reads TGTGCCAGCAGCTTAGAGCTAGCGGGGGGCCTCAATGAGCAGTTCTTC.

DNA for the CDR3: TGCAGCGTTCAGTACAATGAGCAGTTCTTC. This codes for CSVQYNEQFF. The chain combines TRBV29-1 with TRBJ2-1; D uncertain. The V gene lost 5 bases and the J gene lost 4 bases, with 3 bases spanning the gap. Per the germline V gene, CDR1 is SQVTM and CDR2 is ANQGSEA. There are 10 residues in the CDR3.

The rearrangement uses TRBV18 and TRBJ2-3, with TRBD2 matching over 10 bases. Per the germline V gene, CDR1 is KGHSH and CDR2 is LQKENI. V gave up 4 bases and J gave up 2 bases; unmatched junction bases: 6. The CDR3 sequence is 16 residues long. CDR3 residues: CASSRRTSGFTDTQYF. CDR3 DNA sequence: TGTGCCAGCTCACGACGGACTAGCGGCTTCACAGATACGCAGTATTTT.

On this clone itself: One end of the junction is discordant with germline, which a read error may explain. This chain uses TRBV29-1 with TRBJ2-5, with TRBD2 as a possible D gene (5 bases). Per the germline V gene, CDR1 is SQVTM and CDR2 is ANQGSEA. The CDR3 is made up of 12 amino acids. CDR3 nucleotides: TGCAGCGTGGAAGGCGGGTCCGAGACCCAGTACTTC. This sequence encodes CSVEGGSETQYF.

This clone was seen just once. The chain carries TRBV25-1 and TRBJ1-4; 8 positions agree with TRBD1. Germline trimming cut 1 base from V and 8 bases from J; bases unmatched to any gene: 6. The CDR3 length is 15 residues. The germline V gene encodes CDR1 MGHDK and CDR2 SYGVNS. This CDR3 is CASSESGGGWEKLFF. For the CDR3, the DNA is TGTGCCAGCAGTGAATCAGGGGGCGGTTGGGAAAAACTGTTTTTT.

In DNA, the CDR3 is TGTGCCAGCAGTTACGCACAATTGAACACTGAAGCTTTCTTT. It is translated as CASSYAQLNTEAFF. V is TRBV6-6 and J is TRBJ1-1; unclear D gene. CDR1 and CDR2 (germline): MNHNY, SVGAGI (reference sequence). Between the trimmed V and J ends, which lost 2 bases and 0 bases, there was a span of 7 bases. This CDR3 comprises 14 residues.